This entry describes one T cell receptor beta chain. The specificity of this receptor is unknown. Base-call qualities are not available, and no considerably larger clone is one nucleotide away. The data were obtained in a study of cytomegalovirus exposure and HLA in healthy donors (dated by TCRdb to the late 2010s). Background on the whole study: In an earlier analysis of approximately 640 of the donors, 276 Gb of sequence data and 95 million to 130 million unique TCR beta sequences from roughly 190 million T cells were reported. An early release that covered 500 to 800 HLA-typed donors contained around 300 gigabases of sequencing data and 85 million to 100 million unique TCR sequences. Of the approximately 400 genotyped donors, 65% to 90% were placed in the genetic ancestry cluster associated with self-reported Caucasian donors. The study was designed to test whether signatures of past pathogen exposure could be identified by cataloging public T cell receptors. The T cell repertoires of roughly 660 subjects were profiled by immunosequencing and related to cytomegalovirus serostatus. In addition to the first cohort of approximately 650 subjects, a separate validation cohort of about 120 different subjects was used. To predict cytomegalovirus infection status, the study combined high-throughput TCR immunosequencing, statistical association of individual TCRs with disease status, and machine learning. In a later analysis, previously published TCR beta repertoires from hundreds of donors were re-analyzed and high-resolution HLA genotyping was added so that TCR occurrence patterns could be studied. The later analysis used no new phenotypic data to find candidate immune exposures, relying instead on TCR beta sequences and their occurrence across donors. An earlier analysis of several hundred of the donors used high-throughput TCR beta sequencing to judge whether each TCR beta V gene segment behaved as functional or pseudogenic. Donor age, sex, ethnicity and CMV serostatus were compiled together with the repertoire data. In a later genetic analysis, genome-wide SNP genotypes for about 55% of the roughly 700 donors were used, and that subset was treated as a discovery cohort. All discovery cohort repertoires had been generated using a single sequencing platform. Both class I and class II loci were covered by HLA typing, at four-digit resolution. Typing coverage differed by locus: A, B, C, DRB1 and DQB1 were typed in about 620-640 donors, DQA1 in approximately 520, DPA1 in around 610, and DPB1 in just under 480. Roughly 5 DR-DQ haplotypes were handled as single units for association and clustering, since linkage in the cohort was strong. Among some 400 genotyped donors of the cohort, an average of approximately 200,000 unique TCR beta nucleotide sequences was sequenced per donor, of which about 18% were non-productive. Findings and caveats that apply to the study as a whole: In a later genetic analysis, fewer N-insertions in productive TCRs were reported among donors in an Asian-associated ancestry cluster than the approximately 630-donor mean. According to a later analysis, most CMV-associated TCR beta chains appeared to be HLA-restricted, and the HLA associations seemed to be driven largely by CMV exposure. Specific HLA alleles were associated with over 15,000 TCR beta sequences at a false discovery rate of 0.05 in a later analysis. The authors suggested that the approach could potentially be extended to other disease states and immunological phenotypes. A group of highly shared sequence variants was considered likely to be a technical artifact of the sequencing pipeline. A further reported finding was that TCR beta sequences accurately predicted the HLA-A and HLA-B alleles for most subjects in the first cohort. A few of the identified cytomegalovirus-associated TCR beta chains were confirmed in vitro to be specific for cytomegalovirus antigens. The 87-base-pair reads could not distinguish some IMGT-functional V segments, including TRBV6-2 and TRBV6-3, so those segments were excluded. In a later analysis, the rate of TCR association differed among HLA loci, with DRB1 alleles having the most associated TCRs and HLA-C alleles having the fewest. Correlated functional status among segregating V segments might be attributable to linkage disequilibrium, but an unknown experimental factor could not be ruled out. HLA typing was unavailable for some donors at each locus, so association tests used only the typed subset. Across donors, most TCR sequences were observed very rarely, whereas some public TCRs were present in many individuals. In an earlier analysis of over 550 of the donors, most TCR beta V segments were observed in productive rearrangements about 87% or about 30% of the time, broadly matching IMGT annotations. Roughly uniform sequencing depth across donors was assumed in presence/absence analyses, although this assumption may not hold. When HLA alleles, especially DR and DQ, strongly co-occurred, attributing TCR associations to individual alleles was difficult. The earlier analysis of 450 to 700 of the donors excluded roughly 17 rarely observed V segments, including chromosome 9 orphons, because counts were too low. The study gave a list of some 150 TCR beta chains associated with cytomegalovirus. The classifier was reported to diagnose cytomegalovirus status with high specificity and sensitivity in both the original and validation cohorts. Immune exposure information for the cohort was limited to CMV serostatus. According to a later analysis, parvovirus B19, influenza, CMV and Epstein-Barr virus appeared linked to several top co-occurrence clusters. The cohort was sequenced for TCR beta chains only, and without alpha or paired-chain data the features that could be detected were limited. An association between a missense DCLRE1C variant and V-gene and J-gene trimming of TCR beta chains was found in a later genetic analysis and replicated in an independent cohort. In a later analysis, HLA-associated TCR beta chains showed more clonal expansion and lower generation probabilities than non-associated chains that were equally common.

The cohort was made up of 650 to 700 healthy bone marrow donors. All cohort members were sampled while nominally healthy, although unrecorded immune exposures were likely present. The donor tested CMV seronegative and was one of the 352 seronegative cohort members. Each donor provided a peripheral blood sample, and peripheral blood mononuclear cells were used for TCR beta sequencing. The Qiagen DNeasy Blood Extraction Kit was used to extract genomic DNA from the blood cell samples. Library method: the immunoSEQ multiplex PCR assay. For the multiplex PCR, a mixture combining 60 forward primers for TCR Vbeta segments and 13 reverse primers for TCR Jbeta segments was used. A multiplex PCR assay on genomic DNA amplified the CDR3 region of rearranged TCR beta genes. The amplified TCR beta libraries were sequenced on the Illumina HiSeq System as 87-base-pair reads. Turning to the authors' computational methods: A later analysis counted about 80 million unique TCR beta chains across the 550 to 750 repertoires, and 9 million to 14 million of these chains were shared by at least two donors. Raw reads were error-corrected and collapsed into unique sequences with a nearest-neighbor algorithm that merged closely related sequences to remove PCR and sequencing errors. V, D and J gene segments were assigned by aligning CDR3 sequences to IMGT reference sequences. For a sequence to be retained, a match of at least six nucleotides was required to both a V gene segment and a J gene segment. Rearrangements were called productive when the CDR3 lacked stop codons and stayed in frame with V and J; all others were non-productive. CDR3 was defined by IMGT convention, running from the second conserved V-encoded cysteine to the conserved J-encoded phenylalanine. In an earlier analysis of 500 to 650 of the donors, sequences lacking an unambiguous match to a single V gene segment were excluded. An earlier analysis of roughly 590 of the donors called V segments functional above 56.7% productive rearrangements and segregating when the between-donor standard deviation exceeded 5%. A statistical classification framework was built for diagnosing cytomegalovirus status from the catalog of TCR beta chain sequences. V and J gene assignment, in a later analysis, came from comparing TCR nucleotide sequences with IMGT/GENE-DB human TR gene sequences. The TCRdist pipeline was used in a later analysis to assign CDR3 sequences and most-parsimonious VDJ recombination scenarios. In a later analysis, every TCR beta chain was defined by the combination of its CDR3 amino acid sequence and its V-gene family, and reads without a unique V-gene family were dropped. In a later analysis, some 600 highly shared, low-generation-probability nucleotide sequences were removed to address suspected cross-contamination and a sequencing artifact. A later analysis calculated a clonal expansion index for each public chain from normalized within-repertoire ranks of inferred template counts. In a later analysis, generation probabilities were computed with a VDJ recombination model fitted to out-of-frame rearrangements, and the resulting probabilities were checked against IGoR. In a later analysis, hypergeometric tests were used to score TCR-TCR, TCR-HLA and TCR-CMV co-occurrence, with a repertoire-size bias correction applied to TCR pairs. A later analysis estimated false discovery rates by permuting HLA or CMV assignments 20 times. A later analysis grouped co-occurring TCRs with DBSCAN, adding TCRdist sequence similarity when clustering within HLA-allele-positive subsets. For co-occurrence clustering, repertoires with fewer than 30,000 or more than 120,000 public chains were excluded, along with four or five repertoires with anomalous nucleotide sharing. The table was pulled from immuneACCESS by TCRdb, which kept in-frame rearrangements only. Such tables lose some clones; where checked, under half of the loss comes from unresolved V genes, and the rest has no known cause. Clone size and V and J calls were adopted from that table, with D and trimming inferred from the DNA. This sample has about 89,000 clones in its table, and roughly 70% of those were observed once. Under 2% of the sample goes to the ten largest clones.

CDR3 length: 16 amino acids, cysteine to phenylalanine. This entry keeps only the CDR3 DNA: 48 bases, framed from base 1. Unmatched junction bases come to 4, with V trimmed by 2 bases and J by 2 bases. The germline V gene specifies SGDLS as CDR1 and YYNGEE as CDR2. The sequence derives from a male donor in good health and CMV-seronegative. Recombination linked TRBV9 to TRBJ2-3; TRBD2 fits 11 bases in the junction. Sample: PBMCs. The DNA is TGTGCCAGCAGCGTTACTAGCGGGGGACTCACAGATACGCAGTATTTT. Its translation is CASSVTSGGLTDTQYF. Outside the CDR3, residues come from the reference TRBV9 and TRBJ2-3 proteins, so the full variable domain is: DSGVTQTPKHLITATGQRVTLRCSPRSGDLSVYWYQQSLDQGLQFLIQYYNGEERAKGNILERFSAQQFPDLHSELNLSSLELGDSALYFCASSVTSGGLTDTQYFGPGTRLTVL.